Below are 2 T cell receptor beta chains sequenced from a single sample in a study of shared clonotypes between healthy human individuals. TCRdb's copy holds only in-frame clones and misses some; the assay was immunoSEQ multiplex PCR. The sample holds over a million clones, roughly 96% seen once. The specimen sequenced was naive CD4+ T cells sorted from blood. The sample's subset: CD45RA+ positively selected. The receptors originated from a young man in good health.

The V and J genes are TRBV21-1 and TRBJ2-5; TRBD1, the table's D call, lacks a check against the DNA. TRBV21-1 represents a pseudogene. CDR3 length equals 14 residues. The CDR3 DNA reads TGTGCCAGCACTGGGACAGCCCTACAAGAGACCCAGTACTTC. The encoded protein is CASTGTALQETQYF.

CDR3 protein: CASIPRTSGRVYNEQFF. The CDR3 DNA sequence: TGTGCCAGCATTCCCCGGACTAGCGGGAGGGTCTACAATGAGCAGTTCTTC. The chain joins TRBV2 to TRBJ2-1; 15 nucleotides agree with TRBD2. Germline CDR1 reads SNHLY; CDR2 reads FYNNEI. V lost 7 bases and J lost 3; bases outside the gene matches: 7. The CDR3 length is 17 residues.